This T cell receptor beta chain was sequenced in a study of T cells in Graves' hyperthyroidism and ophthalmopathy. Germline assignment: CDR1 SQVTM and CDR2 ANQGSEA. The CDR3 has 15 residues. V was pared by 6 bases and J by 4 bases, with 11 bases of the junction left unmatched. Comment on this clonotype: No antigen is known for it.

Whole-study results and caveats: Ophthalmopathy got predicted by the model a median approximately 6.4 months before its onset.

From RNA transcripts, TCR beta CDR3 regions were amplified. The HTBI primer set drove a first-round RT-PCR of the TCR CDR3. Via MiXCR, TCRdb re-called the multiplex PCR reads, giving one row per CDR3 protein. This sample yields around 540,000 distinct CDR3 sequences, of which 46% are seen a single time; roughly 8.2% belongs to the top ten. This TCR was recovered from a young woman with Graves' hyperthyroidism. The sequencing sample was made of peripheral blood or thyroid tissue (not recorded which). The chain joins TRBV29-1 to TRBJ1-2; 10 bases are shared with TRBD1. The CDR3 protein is CSVKTGGAIVYGYTF. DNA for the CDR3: TGCAGCGTAAAGACAGGGGGCGCCATTGTCTATGGCTACACCTTC.